This T cell receptor (beta chain) was identified in a study of blood T cell repertoires in COVID-19. Study information: Samples representing acute and convalescent COVID-19 were sourced from the United States, Italy and Spain. Nucleic acid was either cDNA or gDNA, and it came from T cells, B-cell-depleted T cells, or PBMCs.

The CDR3 is 16 amino acids. Germline V gene data show CDR1 as SGHVS and CDR2 as FQNEAQ. Trimming stripped 3 bases from V and 1 base from J, with 15 bases between. In the source study's methods: Counts of nucleated cells, estimated from reference gene primer amplification, were obtained. Generated by immunoSEQ multiplex PCR, the TCRdb table keeps only in-frame clones and is missing some. Clone size and the V and J calls come from that table; the DNA yielded D and trimming. Seen here are fewer than 150,000 clones, around 80% observed once, and the top ten hold about 7%. V is TRBV7-8 and J is TRBJ2-5, with D possibly being TRBD2 (7 bases). The clonotype comes from a human donor in a cohort sampled during active COVID-19. The source material was peripheral blood. This chain's CDR3 is CASSFGRGPVQETQYF. CDR3 DNA sequence: TGTGCCAGCAGCTTTGGGCGGGGGCCTGTCCAAGAGACCCAGTACTTC. Based on the CDR3 plus reference TRBV7-8 and TRBJ2-5, the full variable domain is GAGVSQSPRYKVAKRGQDVALRCDPISGHVSLFWYQQALGQGPEFLTYFQNEAQLDKSGLPSDRFFAERPEGSVSTLKIQRTQQEDSAVYLCASSFGRGPVQETQYFGPGTRLLVL.